This T cell receptor (beta chain) was profiled in a study of T cell repertoires in cytomegalovirus infection. Overall study: Carrying CMV and the relevant HLA type showed in public TCR beta signatures.

TCRdb passed the reads through MiXCR, listing each CDR3 protein once. The sample lists around 530,000 distinct CDR3 sequences, 16% occurring once. The CDR3 spans 16 residues. Germline V lookup: CDR1 MNHEY, CDR2 SVGEGT. V lost 10 bases and J lost 6; bases outside the gene matches: 19. Study outcomes and limitations: Adding up the frequency of public TCR beta families identified people who carried CMV plus the relevant HLA. In two of eight donors, the top clonotype was HLA-C-restricted CMV-specific.

Of note for this clonotype: Its target is unknown.

Material for sequencing was CD8+ T cells from PBMCs. The TCR originated in a human donor in good health (CMV status not recorded). Some clones in this sample may be carry-over from other donors' samples. The chain couples TRBV6-2 or TRBV6-3 to TRBJ2-7; TRBD1 matches at 9 bases. The CDR3 bases are TGTGCCACCCAACGGGGCCAGACAGGGGGTAATGGCGAGCAGTACTTC. Translation: CATQRGQTGGNGEQYF.